A selection of T cell receptor beta chains follows, all from one sample in a study of shared clonotypes between healthy human individuals. The method was immunoSEQ multiplex PCR; TCRdb's version includes in-frame clones alone and lacks a portion of them. The sample yields some 660,000 clones, around 73% seen once. The sequenced sample consisted of memory CD4+ T cells sorted from blood. These receptors came from a woman in her thirties in good health. Each CDR3 is given with its conserved first and last residue. The order of the fields is J gene, D gene, clone size, V gene, CDR3 protein, CDR3 DNA. D genes are given only for firm matches. Clone size, where shown, is once, few, many, or a class for clones that have expanded.

TRBJ1-5	-	-	TRBV5-5	CASSPSGGVGNQPQHF	TGTGCCAGCAGCCCCTCGGGGGGGGTTGGCAATCAGCCCCAGCATTTT
TRBJ2-7	-	-	TRBV29-1	CSAGPLSGHEQYF	TGCAGCGCCGGGCCCCTCAGCGGCCACGAGCAGTACTTC
TRBJ1-1	-	many	TRBV6-4	CASSEKGRGTEAFF	TGTGCCAGCAGTGAAAAAGGACGCGGCACTGAAGCTTTCTTT
TRBJ2-1	-	-	TRBV7-2	CASSHWEGVYNEQFF	TGTGCCAGCAGCCACTGGGAGGGGGTGTACAATGAGCAGTTCTTC
TRBJ1-1	-	few	TRBV28	CASSPQVWEAFF	TGTGCCAGCAGCCCCCAGGTATGGGAAGCTTTCTTT
TRBJ2-7	TRBD1	-	TRBV11-2	CASSSWDRGEQYF	TGTGCCAGCAGCTCCTGGGACAGGGGCGAGCAGTACTTC
TRBJ1-3	TRBD1	-	TRBV11-2	CASSLGQGGSGNTIYF	TGTGCCAGCAGCTTGGGACAGGGAGGATCTGGAAACACCATATATTTT
TRBJ1-2	-	-	TRBV2	CASSELQGSNYGYTF	TGTGCCAGCAGTGAACTACAGGGTTCTAACTATGGCTACACCTTC
TRBJ1-5	-	many	TRBV7-2	CASSLGVGTGNQPQHF	TGTGCCAGCAGCTTAGGAGTAGGGACGGGAAATCAGCCCCAGCATTTT
TRBJ2-1	-	many	TRBV4-3	CASSSQATEQFF	TGCGCCAGCAGCTCACAGGCGACTGAGCAGTTCTTC
TRBJ1-5	-	-	TRBV6-6	CASQDTYSNQPQHF	TGTGCCAGCCAGGACACCTATAGCAATCAGCCCCAGCATTTT
TRBJ2-5	-	once	TRBV25-1	CASIQPAGETQYF	TGTGCCAGCATACAGCCAGCGGGAGAGACCCAGTACTTC
TRBJ1-4	-	-	TRBV29-1	CSVSPLGQTNEKLFF	TGCAGCGTCTCCCCATTGGGACAAACAAATGAAAAACTGTTTTTT
TRBJ1-1	-	-	TRBV7-8	CASSVREGTEAFF	TGTGCCAGCAGCGTCAGGGAAGGCACTGAAGCTTTCTTT
TRBJ2-1	-	-	TRBV19	CASNVGAGLRNEQFF	TGTGCCAGCAATGTTGGGGCGGGCCTACGGAATGAGCAGTTCTTC
TRBJ2-3	TRBD2	-	TRBV6-1	CASSEADGLAIHTQYF	TGTGCCAGCAGTGAAGCTGATGGACTAGCGATTCATACGCAGTATTTT
TRBJ1-6	-	-	TRBV27	CASSLSGDNSPLHF	TGTGCCAGCAGTTTATCAGGAGATAATTCACCCCTCCACTTT
TRBJ1-2	-	-	TRBV4-1	CASSPLGGRYTF	TGCGCCAGCAGCCCCCTGGGGGGACGCTACACCTTC
TRBJ1-1	TRBD1	-	TRBV5-1	CASSFQGAAEAFF	TGCGCCAGCAGCTTCCAGGGGGCTGCTGAAGCTTTCTTT
TRBJ2-1	TRBD2	once	TRBV6-6	CASSPRRGVYNEQFF	TGTGCCAGCAGTCCCCGGCGGGGGGTTTACAATGAGCAGTTCTTC
TRBJ1-2	-	-	TRBV29-1	CSVKVGGYTF	TGCAGCGTCAAGGTGGGGGGCTACACCTTC
TRBJ2-3	-	-	TRBV6-5	CARVDRGGTDTQYF	TGTGCCAGGGTGGACAGAGGAGGTACAGATACGCAGTATTTT
TRBJ1-4	-	-	TRBV2	CASSWDYNEKLFF	TGTGCCAGCAGTTGGGATTACAATGAAAAACTGTTTTTT
TRBJ2-7	TRBD1	-	TRBV4-1	CASSLHPGQGAYEQYF	TGCGCCAGCAGCCTACACCCGGGACAGGGGGCCTACGAGCAGTACTTC
TRBJ1-1	-	-	TRBV7-3	CASSSYPQANTEAFF	TGTGCCAGCAGCTCGTACCCACAGGCGAACACTGAAGCTTTCTTT
TRBJ2-3	-	once	TRBV21-1	CASSKGEGAPSTDTQYF	TGTGCCAGCAGCAAAGGAGAGGGGGCTCCTAGCACAGATACGCAGTATTTT
TRBJ1-2	TRBD1	few	TRBV6-4	CASSDSGTAGGYTF	TGTGCCAGCAGTGACTCCGGGACAGCCGGGGGGTACACCTTC
TRBJ1-1	-	-	TRBV14	CASSQDLGVGDTEAFF	TGTGCCAGCAGCCAAGATCTCGGTGTTGGGGACACTGAAGCTTTCTTT
TRBJ2-3	-	-	TRBV7-9	CASSSSGTLSTDTQYF	TGTGCCAGCAGCTCATCCGGGACGCTGAGCACAGATACGCAGTATTTT
TRBJ2-3	TRBD2	-	TRBV19	CASSIQYGGRAVDTQYF	TGTGCCAGTAGTATACAATACGGCGGGAGGGCCGTAGATACGCAGTATTTT
TRBJ2-7	TRBD2	-	TRBV5-4	CASSSGLTPYEQYF	TGTGCCAGCAGCTCGGGACTAACACCCTACGAGCAGTACTTC
TRBJ1-6	-	-	TRBV5-1	CASSLESLDSPLHF	TGCGCCAGCAGCTTGGAGTCCCTGGATTCACCCCTCCACTTT
TRBJ2-7	-	few	TRBV27	CASRPGPSWVYEQYF	TGTGCCAGCAGACCAGGACCGAGCTGGGTCTACGAGCAGTACTTC
TRBJ2-7	TRBD2	-	TRBV30	CAWSSGGRIEQYF	TGTGCCTGGAGTAGTGGCGGGAGGATTGAGCAGTACTTC
TRBJ1-1	-	-	TRBV9	CASSPRLSEAFF	TGTGCCAGCAGCCCTAGACTCTCTGAAGCTTTCTTT
TRBJ2-1	-	-	TRBV6-1	CASSDQGTVNNEQFF	TGTGCCAGCAGTGACCAAGGGACGGTGAACAATGAGCAGTTCTTC
TRBJ2-7	-	-	TRBV4-2	CASSQGPQYEQYF	TGTGCCAGCAGCCAAGGGCCGCAATACGAGCAGTACTTC
TRBJ2-7	-	-	TRBV28	CASSLSRGMRYEQYF	TGTGCCAGCAGTTTAAGCAGGGGCATGAGGTACGAGCAGTACTTC
TRBJ2-3	-	many	TRBV7-2	CASSLSDTDTQYF	TGTGCCAGCAGCTTATCAGACACAGATACGCAGTATTTT
TRBJ2-7	TRBD1	few	TRBV7-2	CASSLGTGGLYEQYF	TGTGCCAGCAGCTTAGGGACAGGGGGCCTCTACGAGCAGTACTTC
TRBJ2-6	-	few	TRBV30	CAWSVSSGANVLTF	TGTGCCTGGAGTGTAAGCTCTGGGGCCAACGTCCTGACTTTC
TRBJ2-1	TRBD2	-	TRBV5-1	CASHLAGAVDEQFF	TGCGCCAGCCACCTAGCGGGAGCGGTTGATGAGCAGTTCTTC
TRBJ1-2	-	-	TRBV1	CTRVYLVVRKTYGYTF	TGCACCAGAGTCTACTTAGTTGTGCGAAAGACCTATGGCTACACCTTC
TRBJ2-7	-	-	TRBV28	CASTTRGDWEGLSHEQYF	TGTGCCAGCACTACCAGGGGGGATTGGGAGGGCCTTTCTCACGAGCAGTACTTC
TRBJ2-7	-	-	TRBV25-1	CASSEHSNSYEQYF	TGTGCCAGCAGTGAACACTCTAACTCCTACGAGCAGTACTTC
TRBJ2-5	-	few	TRBV28	CASTPGSRDGGTQYF	TGTGCCAGCACCCCCGGCAGTAGGGACGGGGGGACCCAGTACTTC
TRBJ2-7	-	once	TRBV5-1	CASSLAAGTPQLEQYF	TGCGCCAGCAGCCTAGCCGCCGGGACTCCGCAACTCGAGCAGTACTTC
TRBJ2-3	-	-	TRBV19	CASSMGADYTDTQYF	TGTGCCAGTAGTATGGGGGCGGACTATACAGATACGCAGTATTTT
TRBJ1-1	-	-	TRBV29-1	CSVVHLAMNTEAFF	TGCAGCGTTGTCCATCTAGCCATGAACACTGAAGCTTTCTTT
TRBJ2-7	-	-	TRBV23-1	CASCPSGTPYEQYF	TGCGCCAGCTGCCCATCAGGCACCCCCTACGAGCAGTACTTC
TRBJ1-1	-	-	TRBV6-1	CASSENKATEAFF	TGTGCCAGCAGTGAAAATAAGGCCACTGAAGCTTTCTTT
TRBJ2-7	-	once	TRBV19	CASRQVFSGTYEQYF	TGTGCCAGCCGTCAGGTGTTCTCGGGAACCTACGAGCAGTACTTC
TRBJ2-7	TRBD2	-	TRBV11-1	CASSLDAGGPYEQYF	TGTGCCAGCAGCTTAGACGCGGGAGGGCCCTACGAGCAGTACTTC
TRBJ2-5	-	-	TRBV29-1	CSVEQGGQETQYF	TGCAGCGTTGAACAGGGGGGTCAGGAGACCCAGTACTTC
TRBJ2-7	-	-	TRBV5-4	CASSLYGASYEQYF	TGTGCCAGCAGCTTGTATGGGGCGAGCTACGAGCAGTACTTC
TRBJ2-1	TRBD2	-	TRBV10-1	CASSVRSGAYNEQFF	TGCGCCAGCAGTGTGAGGAGCGGGGCTTACAATGAGCAGTTCTTC
TRBJ2-5	-	-	TRBV5-1	CASSWLDSQQTQYF	TGCGCCAGCAGCTGGTTGGACTCTCAACAGACCCAGTACTTC
TRBJ2-2	-	-	TRBV11-3	CASAAQYGGELFF	TGTGCCAGCGCAGCGCAGTATGGTGGGGAGCTGTTTTTT